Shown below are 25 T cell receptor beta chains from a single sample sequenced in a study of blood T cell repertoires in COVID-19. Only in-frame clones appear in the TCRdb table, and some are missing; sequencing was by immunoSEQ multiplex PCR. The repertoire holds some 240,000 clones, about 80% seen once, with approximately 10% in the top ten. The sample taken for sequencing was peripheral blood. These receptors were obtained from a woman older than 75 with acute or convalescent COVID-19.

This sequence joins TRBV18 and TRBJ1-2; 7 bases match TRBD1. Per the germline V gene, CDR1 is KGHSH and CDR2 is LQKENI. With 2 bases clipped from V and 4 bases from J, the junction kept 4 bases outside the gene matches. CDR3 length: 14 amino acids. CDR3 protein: CASSPGTETYGYTF. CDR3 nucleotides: TGTGCCAGCTCACCAGGGACAGAGACCTATGGCTACACCTTC.

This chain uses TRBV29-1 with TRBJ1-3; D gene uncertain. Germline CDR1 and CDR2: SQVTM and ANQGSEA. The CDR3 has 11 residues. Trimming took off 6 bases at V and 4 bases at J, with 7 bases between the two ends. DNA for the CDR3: TGCAGCGTCTACTGGGGAAACACCATATATTTT. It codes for CSVYWGNTIYF.

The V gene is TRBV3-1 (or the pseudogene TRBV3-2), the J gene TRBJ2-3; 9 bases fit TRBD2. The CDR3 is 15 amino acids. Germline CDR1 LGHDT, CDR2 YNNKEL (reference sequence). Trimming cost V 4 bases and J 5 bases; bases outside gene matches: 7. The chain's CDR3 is CASSPSGARGDTQYF. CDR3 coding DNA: TGTGCCAGCAGCCCTAGCGGGGCCCGAGGAGATACGCAGTATTTT.

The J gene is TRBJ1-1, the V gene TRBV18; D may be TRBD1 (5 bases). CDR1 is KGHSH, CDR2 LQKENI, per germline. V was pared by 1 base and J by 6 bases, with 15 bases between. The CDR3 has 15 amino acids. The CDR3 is CASSPQNTLGAEAFF. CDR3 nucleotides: TGTGCCAGCTCACCACAAAACACCCTAGGGGCTGAAGCTTTCTTT.

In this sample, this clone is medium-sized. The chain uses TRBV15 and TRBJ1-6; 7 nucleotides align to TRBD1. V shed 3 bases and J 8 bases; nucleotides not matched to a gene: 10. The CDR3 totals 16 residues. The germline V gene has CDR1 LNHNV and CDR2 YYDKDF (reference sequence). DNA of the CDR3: TGTGCCACCAGCAGCGACGAACAGGGGAGCGATTCACCCCTCCACTTT. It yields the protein CATSSDEQGSDSPLHF.

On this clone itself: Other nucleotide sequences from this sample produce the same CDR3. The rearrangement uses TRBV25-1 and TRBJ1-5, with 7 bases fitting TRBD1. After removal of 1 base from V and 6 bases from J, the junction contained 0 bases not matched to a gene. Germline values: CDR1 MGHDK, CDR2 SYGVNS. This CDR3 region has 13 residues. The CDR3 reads CASSESGGQPQHF. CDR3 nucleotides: TGTGCCAGCAGTGAATCAGGGGGTCAGCCCCAGCATTTT.

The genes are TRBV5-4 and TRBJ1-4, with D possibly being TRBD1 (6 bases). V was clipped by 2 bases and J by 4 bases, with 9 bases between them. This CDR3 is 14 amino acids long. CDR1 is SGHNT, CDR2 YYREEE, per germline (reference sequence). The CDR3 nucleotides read TGTGCCAGCAGCTTACGGACAGATAATGAAAAACTGTTTTTT. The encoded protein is CASSLRTDNEKLFF.

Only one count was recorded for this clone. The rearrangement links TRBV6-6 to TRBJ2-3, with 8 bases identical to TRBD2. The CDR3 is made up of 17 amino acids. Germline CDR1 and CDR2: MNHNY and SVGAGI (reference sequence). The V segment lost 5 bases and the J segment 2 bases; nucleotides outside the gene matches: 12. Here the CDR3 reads CASSPLGLAGLTDTQYF. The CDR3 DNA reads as TGTGCCAGCAGTCCACTCGGGTTAGCGGGGCTCACAGATACGCAGTATTTT.

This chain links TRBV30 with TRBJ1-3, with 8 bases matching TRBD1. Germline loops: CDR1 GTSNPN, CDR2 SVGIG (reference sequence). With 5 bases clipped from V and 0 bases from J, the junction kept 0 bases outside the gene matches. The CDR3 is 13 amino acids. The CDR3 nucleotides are TGTGCCTGGGACAGGGGCTCTGGAAACACCATATATTTT. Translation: CAWDRGSGNTIYF.

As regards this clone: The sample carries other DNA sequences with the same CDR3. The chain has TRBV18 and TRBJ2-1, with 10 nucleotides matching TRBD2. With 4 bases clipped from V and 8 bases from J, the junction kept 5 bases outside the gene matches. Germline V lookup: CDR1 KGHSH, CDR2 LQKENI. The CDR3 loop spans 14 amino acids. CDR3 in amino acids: CASSRSGGLDEQFF. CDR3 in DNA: TGTGCCAGCTCACGTAGCGGGGGGCTGGATGAGCAGTTCTTC.

The CDR3 sequence is CASSLAGDSSGNTIYF. For the CDR3, the DNA is TGCGCCAGCAGCTTGGCTGGTGACAGCTCTGGAAACACCATATATTTT. The V call is TRBV5-1, the J call TRBJ1-3; D might be TRBD1 (5 bases). The germline CDR1 and CDR2 sequences are SGHRS and YFSETQ. The CDR3 is 16 residues long. The V gene lost 0 bases and the J gene lost 0 bases, with 10 bases spanning the gap.

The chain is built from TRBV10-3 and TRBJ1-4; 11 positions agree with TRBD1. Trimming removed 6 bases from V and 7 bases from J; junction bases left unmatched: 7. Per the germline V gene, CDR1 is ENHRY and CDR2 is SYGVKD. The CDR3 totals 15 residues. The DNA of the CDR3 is TGTGCCATCAGGCCGGGACAGGGGGGAAGTGAAAAACTGTTTTTT. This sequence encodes CAIRPGQGGSEKLFF.

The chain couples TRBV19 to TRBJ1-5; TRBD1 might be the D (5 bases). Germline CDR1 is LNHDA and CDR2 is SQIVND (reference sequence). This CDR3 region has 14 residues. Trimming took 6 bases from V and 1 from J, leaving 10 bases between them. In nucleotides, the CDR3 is TGTGCCAGTAGGCCGAAGGGGAGCAATCAGCCCCAGCATTTT. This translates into CASRPKGSNQPQHF.

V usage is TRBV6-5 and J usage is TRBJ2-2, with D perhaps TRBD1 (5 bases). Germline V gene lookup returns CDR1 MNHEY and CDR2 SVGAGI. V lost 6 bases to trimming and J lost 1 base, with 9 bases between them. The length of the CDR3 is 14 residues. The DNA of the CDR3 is TGTGCCAGCAGGTGGGGCCTGAACACCGGGGAGCTGTTTTTT. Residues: CASRWGLNTGELFF.

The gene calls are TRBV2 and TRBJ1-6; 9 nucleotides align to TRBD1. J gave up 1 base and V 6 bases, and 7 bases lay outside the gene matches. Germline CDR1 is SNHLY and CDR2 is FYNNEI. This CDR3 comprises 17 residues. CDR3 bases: TGTGCCAGCAGGGCCCGGGACAGGGTTTCCTATAATTCACCCCTCCACTTT. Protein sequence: CASRARDRVSYNSPLHF.

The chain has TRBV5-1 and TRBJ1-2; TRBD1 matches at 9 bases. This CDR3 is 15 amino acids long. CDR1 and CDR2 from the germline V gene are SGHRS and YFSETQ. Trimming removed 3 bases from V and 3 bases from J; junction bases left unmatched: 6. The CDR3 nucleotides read TGCGCCAGCAGCTCCGGGACAGGGTGGGACTATGGCTACACCTTC. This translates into CASSSGTGWDYGYTF.

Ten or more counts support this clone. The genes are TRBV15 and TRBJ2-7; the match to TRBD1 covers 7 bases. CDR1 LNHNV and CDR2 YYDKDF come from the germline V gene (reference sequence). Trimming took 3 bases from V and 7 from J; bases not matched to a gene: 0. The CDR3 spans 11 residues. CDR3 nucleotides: TGTGCCACCAGCAGGGACAGGGAGCAGTACTTC. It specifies CATSRDREQYF.

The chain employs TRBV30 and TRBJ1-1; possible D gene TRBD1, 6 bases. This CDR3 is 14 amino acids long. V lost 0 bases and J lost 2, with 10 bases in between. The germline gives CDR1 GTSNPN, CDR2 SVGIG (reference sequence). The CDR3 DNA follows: TGTGCCTGGAGTGTCCTGGACAGAAACACTGAAGCTTTCTTT. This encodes CAWSVLDRNTEAFF.

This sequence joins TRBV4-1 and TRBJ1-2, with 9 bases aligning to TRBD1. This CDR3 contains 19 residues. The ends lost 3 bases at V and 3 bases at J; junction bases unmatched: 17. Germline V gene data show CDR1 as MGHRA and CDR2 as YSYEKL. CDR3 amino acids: CASSHASDRGKSVDYGYTF. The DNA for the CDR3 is TGCGCCAGCAGCCATGCGTCGGACAGGGGAAAAAGCGTCGACTATGGCTACACCTTC.

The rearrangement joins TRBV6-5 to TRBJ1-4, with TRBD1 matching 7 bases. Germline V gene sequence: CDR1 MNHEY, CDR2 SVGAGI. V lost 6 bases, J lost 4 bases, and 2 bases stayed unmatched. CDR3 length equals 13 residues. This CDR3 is CASRGQFNEKLFF. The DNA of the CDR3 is TGTGCCAGCAGGGGACAGTTTAATGAAAAACTGTTTTTT.

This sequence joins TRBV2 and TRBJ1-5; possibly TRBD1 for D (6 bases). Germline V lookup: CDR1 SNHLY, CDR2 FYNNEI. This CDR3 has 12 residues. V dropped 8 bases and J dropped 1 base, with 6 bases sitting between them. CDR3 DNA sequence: TGTGCCAGCCAGGGGAGCAATCAGCCCCAGCATTTT. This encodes CASQGSNQPQHF.

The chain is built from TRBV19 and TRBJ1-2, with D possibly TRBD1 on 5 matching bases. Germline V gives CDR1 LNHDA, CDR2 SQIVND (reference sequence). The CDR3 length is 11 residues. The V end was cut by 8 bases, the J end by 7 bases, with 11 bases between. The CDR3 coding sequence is TGTGCCAGTCTGGCGGGGGGTGGCTACACCTTC. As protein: CASLAGGGYTF. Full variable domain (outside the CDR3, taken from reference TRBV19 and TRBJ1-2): DGGITQSPKYLFRKEGQNVTLSCEQNLNHDAMYWYRQDPGQGLRLIYYSQIVNDFQKGDIAEGYSVSREKKESFPLTVTSAQKNPTAFYLCASLAGGGYTFGSGTRLTVV.

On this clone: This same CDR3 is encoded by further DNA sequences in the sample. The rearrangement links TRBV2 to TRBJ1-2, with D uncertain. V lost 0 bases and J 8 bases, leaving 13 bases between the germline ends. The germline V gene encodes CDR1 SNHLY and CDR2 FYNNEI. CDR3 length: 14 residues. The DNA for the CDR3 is TGTGCCAGCAGTGAAGCGCGCAGCGCGGGAGGCTACACCTTC. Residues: CASSEARSAGGYTF.

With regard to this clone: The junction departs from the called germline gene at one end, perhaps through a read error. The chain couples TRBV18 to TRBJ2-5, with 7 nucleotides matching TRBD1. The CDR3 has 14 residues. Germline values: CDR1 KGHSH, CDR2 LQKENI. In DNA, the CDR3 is TGTGCCAGCTCATTCCGGACAGGCCAAGGGACCCAGTACTTC. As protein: CASSFRTGQGTQYF.

CDR3: CAWGTPPPGGNNEKLFF. The CDR3 DNA reads TGTGCCTGGGGCACCCCGCCACCCGGAGGGAATAATGAAAAACTGTTTTTT. The rearrangement joins TRBV30 to TRBJ1-4; D is undetermined. The CDR3 totals 17 residues. Germline values: CDR1 GTSNPN, CDR2 SVGIG (reference sequence). Trimming pared 5 bases from V and 4 bases from J, leaving 23 bases between. Full variable domain (outside the CDR3, taken from reference TRBV30 and TRBJ1-4): SQTIHQWPATLVQPVGSPLSLECTVEGTSNPNLYWYRQAAGRGLQLLFYSVGIGQISSEVPQNLSASRPQDRQFILSSKKLLLSDSGFYLCAWGTPPPGGNNEKLFFGSGTQLSVL.